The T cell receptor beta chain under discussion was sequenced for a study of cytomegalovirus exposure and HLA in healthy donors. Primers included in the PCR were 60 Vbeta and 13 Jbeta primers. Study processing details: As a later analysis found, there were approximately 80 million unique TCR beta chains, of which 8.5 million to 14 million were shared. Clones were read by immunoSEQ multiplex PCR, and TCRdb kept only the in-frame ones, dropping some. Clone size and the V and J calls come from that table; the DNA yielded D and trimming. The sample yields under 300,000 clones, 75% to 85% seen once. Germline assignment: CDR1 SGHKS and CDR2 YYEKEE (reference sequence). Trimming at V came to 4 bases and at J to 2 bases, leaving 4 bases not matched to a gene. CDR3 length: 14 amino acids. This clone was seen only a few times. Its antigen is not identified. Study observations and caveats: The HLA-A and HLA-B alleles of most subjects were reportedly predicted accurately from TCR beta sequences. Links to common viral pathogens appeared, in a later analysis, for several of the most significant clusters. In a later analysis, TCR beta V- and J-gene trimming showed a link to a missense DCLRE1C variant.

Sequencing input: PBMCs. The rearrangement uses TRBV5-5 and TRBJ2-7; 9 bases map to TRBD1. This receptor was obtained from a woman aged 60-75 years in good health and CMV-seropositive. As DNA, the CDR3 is TGTGCCAGCAGCCCGGGACAGGGTCCCTACGAGCAGTACTTC. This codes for CASSPGQGPYEQYF.